Following are 3 T cell receptor beta chains from one sample sequenced in a study of blood T cell repertoires in COVID-19. The method was immunoSEQ multiplex PCR; TCRdb's version includes in-frame clones alone and lacks a portion of them. The sample lists 55,000 to 75,000 clones, around 77% occurring once. Sequencing was done on a sample of peripheral blood. These receptors were collected from a man aged 80 or over with active or convalescent COVID-19.

CDR3 in amino acids: CASSRQGGFYNEQFF. The CDR3, as DNA: TGTGCCAGTAGTAGACAGGGGGGATTCTACAATGAGCAGTTCTTC. This chain joins TRBV19 and TRBJ2-1; TRBD1 matches 9 bases. Germline V CDR1 and CDR2: LNHDA, SQIVND (reference sequence). This CDR3 has 15 amino acids. Losses at the gene ends were 4 bases for V and 3 bases for J; bases not matched to a gene: 4.

This clone was recorded once. This chain connects TRBV27 to TRBJ1-6; TRBD1 matches 10 bases. Germline CDR1 MNHEY, CDR2 SMNVEV (reference sequence). The CDR3 is 16 amino acids. The ends lost 4 bases at V and 4 bases at J; junction bases unmatched: 4. The CDR3 protein is CASSSPGQGYNSPLHF. The DNA of the CDR3 is TGTGCCAGCAGTTCTCCGGGACAGGGGTATAATTCACCCCTCCACTTT.

This clone was recorded a few times. This rearrangement joins TRBV9 to TRBJ2-1, with D uncertain. CDR3 size: 17 residues. Germline values: CDR1 SGDLS, CDR2 YYNGEE. Trimming took 4 bases from V and 8 from J, leaving 25 bases between them. The CDR3 sequence: CASSPYAPTRYLDEQFF. As DNA, the CDR3 is TGTGCCAGCAGCCCCTACGCTCCGACGCGGTACCTGGATGAGCAGTTCTTC.